A single sample gave rise to the 19 T cell receptor beta chains below, sequenced in a study of graft-versus-host responses after intestinal transplantation. TCRdb's copy holds only in-frame clones and misses some; the assay was immunoSEQ multiplex PCR. The sample has 40,000 or so clones, about 90% seen once. The material sequenced was PBMCs, taken 267 days after transplant. All receptors come from a human patient who received an intestinal transplant, so some T cells may come from the graft donor.

The rearrangement uses TRBV6-5 and TRBJ2-7, with a weak D call TRBD2 (6 bases). Between the trimmed V and J ends, which lost 5 bases and 3 bases, there was a span of 11 bases. The CDR3 spans 13 residues. Germline CDR1 is MNHEY and CDR2 is SVGAGI. The CDR3 DNA reads TGTGCCAGCAGTGAAAGGGGACTCTACGAGCAGTACTTC. Its protein product is CASSERGLYEQYF.

The V gene is TRBV30, the J gene TRBJ1-1; the D gene is possibly TRBD1 (5 bases). The ends were cut back, 5 bases at V and 1 base at J, with 5 bases in the middle. The V gene's germline CDR1 is GTSNPN and CDR2 SVGIG (reference sequence). This CDR3 contains 11 residues. The CDR3 DNA reads as TGTGCCTGGGGACAGAACACTGAAGCTTTCTTT. Translating gives CAWGQNTEAFF.

This chain joins TRBV19 and TRBJ1-2; D might be TRBD1 (5 bases). CDR1 is LNHDA and CDR2 is SQIVND in the germline V gene (reference sequence). V was clipped by 3 bases and J by 3 bases, with 11 bases between them. This CDR3 is 14 amino acids long. The CDR3 loop is CASSIRGDDYGYTF. The CDR3 DNA follows: TGTGCCAGTAGTATTAGGGGAGACGACTATGGCTACACCTTC.

As regards this clone: At one end the junction does not follow the germline gene, possibly because of a read error. For the CDR3, the DNA is TGTGCCAGCAGCCGACAGAACGCTGAAGCTTTCTTT. It translates to CASSRQNAEAFF. The chain employs TRBV4-2 and TRBJ1-1, with D maybe TRBD1 (5 bases). Per the germline V gene, CDR1 is LGHNA and CDR2 is YNFKEQ. This CDR3 has 12 amino acids.

The genes are TRBV14 and TRBJ1-1; D ambiguous. The germline V gene encodes CDR1 SGHDN and CDR2 FVKESK. CDR3 length: 13 amino acids. The V gene lost 3 bases and the J gene lost 5 bases, with 10 bases spanning the gap. Here the CDR3 DNA reads TGTGCCAGCAGCCAGCATCCCAGTACTGAAGCTTTCTTT. Amino acid sequence: CASSQHPSTEAFF.

The chain has TRBV18 and TRBJ1-1; a weak D match, TRBD1 (5 bases). CDR1 is KGHSH and CDR2 is LQKENI in the germline V gene. The CDR3 consists of 12 residues. V shed 5 bases and J shed 5 bases, with 9 bases lying between them. Here the CDR3 DNA reads TGTGCCAGCTCATCAGGGTATACTGAAGCTTTCTTT. Residues: CASSSGYTEAFF.

The chain has TRBV9 and TRBJ2-3, with TRBD1 as a possible D gene (5 bases). The V gene lost 4 bases and the J gene lost 4 bases, with 7 bases spanning the gap. Germline CDR1 reads SGDLS; CDR2 reads YYNGEE. The CDR3 is 12 residues long. Here the CDR3 DNA reads TGTGCCAGCAGCCAGGGCCCAGATACGCAGTATTTT. Its protein is CASSQGPDTQYF.

The chain joins TRBV6-6 to TRBJ1-1; perhaps TRBD1 as D (5 bases). This CDR3 spans 11 amino acids. The V end was cut by 8 bases, the J end by 11 bases, with 15 bases between. Germline CDR1 MNHNY, CDR2 SVGAGI (reference sequence). CDR3 sequence (DNA): TGTGCCAGCGGAATCAGGGTGGGGGCTTTCTTT. Residues: CASGIRVGAFF.

A word on this clone: Other DNA sequences of this sample code for an identical CDR3. The CDR3 loop is CASSFLGQGAAGELFF. The CDR3 DNA reads as TGCGCCAGCAGCTTTTTGGGCCAGGGGGCGGCCGGGGAGCTGTTTTTT. The gene calls are TRBV5-1 and TRBJ2-2; 8 bases map to TRBD1. Trimming took 2 bases from V and 6 from J; bases not matched to a gene: 9. CDR1 is SGHRS and CDR2 is YFSETQ in the germline V gene. CDR3 size: 16 residues.

The chain employs TRBV5-1 and TRBJ1-2; a possible D gene is TRBD1 (6 bases). CDR1 and CDR2 from the germline V gene are SGHRS and YFSETQ. The CDR3 extends over 16 amino acids. The V end lost 0 bases, the J end lost 1 base, and 13 bases lay between the germline ends. CDR3 DNA: TGCGCCAGCAGCTTGGAACTCGGACAGATTAACTATGGCTACACCTTC. Translating it yields CASSLELGQINYGYTF.

Concerning this clone itself: The identical CDR3 is also encoded by other nucleotide sequences in the sample. V usage is TRBV5-1 and J usage is TRBJ2-5; D gene ambiguous. There are 12 residues in the CDR3. Germline V gene lookup returns CDR1 SGHRS and CDR2 YFSETQ. Between the trimmed V and J ends, which lost 0 bases and 2 bases, there was a span of 2 bases. The CDR3 spells CASSLGQETQYF. The CDR3 DNA reads as TGCGCCAGCAGCTTGGGGCAAGAGACCCAGTACTTC.

This chain connects TRBV19 to TRBJ2-2, with D maybe TRBD1 (5 bases). The germline V gene encodes CDR1 LNHDA and CDR2 SQIVND (reference sequence). There are 17 residues in the CDR3. V lost 5 bases and J lost 2, with 18 bases in between. The CDR3 region has the DNA TGTGCCAGTAGTTTTATATCCCCCACAGGAAACACCGGGGAGCTGTTTTTT. Amino acids: CASSFISPTGNTGELFF.

This clone was seen a single time. The gene calls are TRBV4-3 and TRBJ1-2, with a weak D call TRBD1 (6 bases). The CDR3 has 13 residues. In germline, CDR1 is LGHNA, CDR2 YSLEER. V was clipped by 1 base and J by 10 bases, with 13 bases between them. CDR3 residues: CASSQGGAPAYTF. The CDR3 DNA follows: TGCGCCAGCAGCCAAGGGGGGGCTCCCGCCTACACCTTC.

The chain carries TRBV6-5 and TRBJ1-1; D is uncertain. Trimming took off 8 bases at V and 7 bases at J, with 14 bases between the two ends. The CDR3 length is 12 residues. In germline, CDR1 is MNHEY, CDR2 SVGAGI. The CDR3 DNA reads as TGTGCCAGCTCACCGGGATTGCTTGAAGCTTTCTTT. Amino acids: CASSPGLLEAFF.

The gene calls are TRBV30 and TRBJ1-5; D gene ambiguous. V lost 2 bases, J lost 4 bases, and 9 bases lay in between. The CDR3 spans 13 residues. The germline V gene has CDR1 GTSNPN and CDR2 SVGIG (reference sequence). As DNA, the CDR3 is TGTGCCTGGAGTACGGACGGGAATCAGCCCCAGCATTTT. Protein product: CAWSTDGNQPQHF. Drawing the rest from reference TRBV30 and TRBJ1-5, the complete variable domain is SQTIHQWPATLVQPVGSPLSLECTVEGTSNPNLYWYRQAAGRGLQLLFYSVGIGQISSEVPQNLSASRPQDRQFILSSKKLLLSDSGFYLCAWSTDGNQPQHFGDGTRLSIL.

V is TRBV18 and J is TRBJ1-1; D gene unclear. The V end was cut by 6 bases, the J end by 1 base, with 9 bases between. This CDR3 comprises 13 residues. The germline gives CDR1 KGHSH, CDR2 LQKENI. The CDR3 sequence: CASSRGRNTEAFF. In nucleotides, the CDR3 is TGTGCCAGCTCGCGAGGGAGGAACACTGAAGCTTTCTTT.

V gene TRBV5-4 combines with J gene TRBJ1-2; unclear D gene. The CDR3 runs to 12 residues. The ends were cut back, 7 bases at V and 4 bases at J, with 11 bases in the middle. From germline, CDR1 is SGHNT and CDR2 YYREEE (reference sequence). CDR3 DNA: TGTGCCAGCGGAAGACGGACCTATGGCTACACCTTC. Its protein is CASGRRTYGYTF.

V is TRBV6-1 and J is TRBJ2-3, with 9 bases identical to TRBD1. The CDR3 consists of 15 residues. In germline, CDR1 is MNHNS, CDR2 SASEGT. Germline trimming cut 6 bases from V and 0 bases from J; bases unmatched to any gene: 4. In DNA, the CDR3 is TGTGCCAGCAGCCGGACAGGGGCTAGCACAGATACGCAGTATTTT. This gives the protein CASSRTGASTDTQYF.

The chain uses TRBV5-1 and TRBJ2-3; D could derive from TRBD1 or TRBD2 (5 bases each). In germline, CDR1 is SGHRS, CDR2 YFSETQ. The CDR3 covers 17 residues. Trimming pared 1 base from V and 4 bases from J, leaving 19 bases between. CDR3 region: CASSLWGPIDAADTQYF. CDR3 in DNA: TGCGCCAGCAGCTTGTGGGGACCGATAGATGCTGCAGATACGCAGTATTTT.